This T cell receptor (beta chain) was recovered during a study of beta chain features in type 1 diabetes. Findings of the study overall: People with Type 1 diabetes carried modestly yet significantly shorter TCRB CDR3s in all four CD4+ subsets. The naive, central memory and Treg TCRB repertoires of patients appeared to be more similar to one another than those of healthy donors.

For this clone: What it binds is unknown.

TCRB transcripts that were expressed got sequenced, as all of the isolated RNA had been reverse transcribed. Repertoires were generated with immunoSEQ multiplex PCR, while TCRdb's copy carries only in-frame clones and drops some. In the table there are 500,000 to 850,000 clones, roughly an eighth of which are singletons. The V end was cut by 5 bases, the J end by 4 bases, with 13 bases between. Germline-derived CDR1 and CDR2 are SGHTA and FQGNSA. This CDR3 spans 14 amino acids. The chain joins TRBV7-2 to TRBJ2-3, with D perhaps matching TRBD1 (5 bases). Sequencing used naive CD4+ T cells from blood. This receptor was obtained from a man between 18 and 29 years old with type 1 diabetes. CDR3 coding DNA: TGTGCCAGCAGCCCTGACAGAATGCCAGATACGCAGTATTTT. Translation gives CASSPDRMPDTQYF.